This TCR beta chain was observed in a study of cytomegalovirus exposure and HLA in healthy donors. For the study at large: Most donors, roughly 82% of several hundred genotyped, fell in the Caucasian-associated ancestry cluster. Overall study results and limits: Some V segments (TRBV6-2 and TRBV6-3 among them) were excluded as indistinguishable. Previously analyzed data showed that most TCR beta V segments were productive at a frequency of about 90% or about 30%.

This clone appeared a few times. Its target is not known. Primers included in the PCR were 60 Vbeta and 13 Jbeta primers. Sequencing used immunoSEQ multiplex PCR; TCRdb keeps in-frame clones, though not all of them. Of roughly 180,000 clones in the sample, 85% are singletons; the top ten hold 1%. There are 16 residues in the CDR3. Looked up from germline, CDR1 is SGHVS and CDR2 is FNYEAQ. V was cut by 5 bases and J by 1 base, with 15 bases left in between. This sequence was found in a boy between 2 and 10 years old in good health and CMV-seronegative. The sequencing input was PBMCs. This chain joins TRBV7-6 and TRBJ2-1; tentative D call: TRBD1 (6 bases). This CDR3 reads CASSLAQGTSYNEQFF. The CDR3 DNA reads as TGTGCCAGCAGCCTCGCGCAGGGGACATCCTACAATGAGCAGTTCTTC.